This TCR beta chain was found in a study of blood T cell repertoires in COVID-19 (dated by TCRdb to 2020 to 2022). Context from the whole study: Collaborator samples came from the United States, Italy and Spain and covered acute and convalescent phases of COVID-19. The material from the prospective study consisted of cDNA or gDNA derived from T cells, B-cell-depleted T cells, or PBMCs. The dataset comprised deeply sampled blood TCRbeta repertoires from subjects exposed to, actively infected with, or recovered from COVID-19. The repertoires were made available in a free public database intended to serve as a resource for research on the immune response to SARS-CoV-2. Samples came from the ongoing ImmuneRACE study (first 160 participants) plus 1,254 subjects from 6 global collaborators. A de-identified subject ID, COVID-19 status, age in years and sex were almost always included in the sample metadata. Where available, HLA class I and class II types were taken from metadata supplied by the sample provider and were not determined by assay-based typing. Study-wide findings and limitations: How much clinical and demographic metadata was included differed by source and by participant, and the metadata was provided uncurated.

TCRbeta CDR3 regions were amplified from genomic DNA by means of the immunoSEQ Assay, a bias-controlled multiplex PCR. The published analysis was carried out like this. The number of nucleated cells in each sample was estimated from the amplification of reference gene primers within the assay. To quantify the absolute abundance of each unique TCRbeta CDR3 rearrangement, sequence reads were collapsed and filtered. For each sample, productive Simpson clonality was calculated by taking the square root of Simpson's diversity index across productive rearrangements. TCRdb re-hosts the immuneACCESS table, in-frame sequences only. Its copies lack some clones; in the studies checked, an unresolved V gene accounts for under half of them, and the cause for the rest is not known. Clone size and V and J calls were adopted from that table, with D and trimming inferred from the DNA. Here the sample has about 140,000 clones; 88% occur a single time. 1.8% of the sample comes from the top ten.

To note about this clone: Its antigen is currently not known. There are no base qualities to consult, and no much larger clone falls within one base.

Each collaborating institution followed its own protocols to collect whole blood in K2EDTA tubes. For TCRbeta analysis, collaborators shipped samples as frozen whole blood, isolated PBMCs, or DNA extracted from either of those sample types. V loses 3 bases, J loses 0 bases, and the germline ends lie 11 bases apart. The CDR3 sequence holds 15 residues, the cysteine and phenylalanine included. CDR3 DNA is the only sequence kept; it has 45 bases, read in frame from the first base. For CDR1 and CDR2, the germline V gene (reference sequence) lists LNHDA and SQIVND. The chain links TRBV19 with TRBJ2-5; possibly the D gene is TRBD1, per 6 matching bases. The sequence was obtained from a man in his sixties or seventies with acute or convalescent COVID-19. The specimen was peripheral blood. Here the CDR3 is given as CASSINQGYQETQYF. Here is the DNA: TGTGCCAGTAGTATTAATCAGGGGTACCAAGAGACCCAGTACTTC.